This TCR beta chain is from a study of control samples from healthy donors and cancer patients. Sequenced by immunoSEQ multiplex PCR; TCRdb stores in-frame clones only, minus some. Found here are about 120,000 clones, about 88% of them singletons; the top ten hold 2.3%. With 0 bases removed from V and 0 bases from J, the gap between germline ends came to 12 bases. The germline V gene encodes CDR1 WSHSY and CDR2 SAAADI. The CDR3 is made up of 17 amino acids. The genes are TRBV10-2 and TRBJ1-5; D is unclear. This sequence was found in a woman between 65 and 79 years old in good health. The sample consisted of blood. The CDR3 DNA follows: TGCGCCAGCAGTGAGTCGGCGTCAGGTTATAGCAATCAGCCCCAGCATTTT. Its translation: CASSESASGYSNQPQHF.